This entry lists 30 T cell receptor beta chains sequenced from one sample in a study of identical twins. Each CDR3 protein is one row after TCRdb ran MiXCR on the 5' RACE reads. The data hold around 220,000 distinct CDR3 sequences, with around an eighth observed a single time. The sample was memory (CD45RO+) T cells sorted from blood. These receptors originate from a woman under 30 in good health.

The V and J genes are TRBV18 and TRBJ2-3; D perhaps matches TRBD2 (6 bases). V lost 3 bases and J 6 bases, leaving 16 bases between the germline ends. The CDR3 has 15 residues. Looked up from germline, CDR1 is KGHSH and CDR2 is LQKENI. This CDR3 reads CASSPLRDSVDTQYF. The CDR3 nucleotides are TGTGCCAGCTCACCCCTCCGGGACTCCGTGGATACGCAGTATTTT. Using reference TRBV18 and TRBJ2-3 for the parts outside the CDR3, the full variable domain is NAGVMQNPRHLVRRRGQEARLRCSPMKGHSHVYWYRQLPEEGLKFMVYLQKENIIDESGMPKERFSAEFPKEGPSILRIQQVVRGDSAAYFCASSPLRDSVDTQYFGPGTRLTVL.

The J gene is TRBJ1-2, the V gene TRBV21-1. TRBV21-1 has pseudogene status. The CDR3 runs to 11 residues. The CDR3 reads CASIGYGGYTF. Written as DNA, the CDR3 is TGTGCCAGCATTGGCTACGGTGGCTACACCTTC.

The V gene is TRBV7-9, the J gene TRBJ2-2, with 8 bases fitting TRBD2. Germline V gene data show CDR1 as SEHNR and CDR2 as FQNEAQ (reference sequence). The CDR3 totals 17 residues. The J segment lost 1 base and the V segment lost 4 bases, leaving 8 bases of the junction unmatched. The CDR3 is CASSYRAGTRNTGELFF. The CDR3 DNA sequence: TGTGCCAGCAGCTATAGAGCGGGGACTAGGAACACCGGGGAGCTGTTTTTT.

For this clonotype: A junction boundary mismatches the germline segment, possibly from a read error. The chain couples TRBV12-3 or TRBV12-4 to TRBJ1-1; no reliable D call. The CDR3 covers 12 residues. The CDR3 protein is CGSSSDSPRAFF. As DNA, the CDR3 is TGTGGCAGCAGTTCGGACTCGCCCCGAGCTTTCTTT.

This clonotype was observed a handful of times. V is TRBV11-1 and J is TRBJ2-2; D is uncertain. Germline loops: CDR1 SGHAT, CDR2 FQDESV (reference sequence). Trimming removed 3 bases from V and 5 bases from J, with 7 bases in between. This CDR3 comprises 13 residues. CDR3 in amino acids: CASSLKETGELFF. CDR3 in DNA: TGTGCCAGCAGCTTGAAGGAAACCGGGGAGCTGTTTTTT.

This clonotype was recorded many times. V and J are TRBV20-1 and TRBJ1-1; no clear D gene. The CDR3 consists of 12 residues. CDR1 is DFQATT, CDR2 SNEGSKA, per germline (reference sequence). Trimming shortened V by 4 bases and J by 6 bases, and 12 bases separated the two germline ends. The CDR3 here is CSAIPRGAEAFF. In DNA form, the CDR3 reads TGCAGTGCTATCCCTCGGGGTGCTGAAGCTTTCTTT.

This clonotype has at least ten counts. The V and J genes are TRBV12-3 or TRBV12-4 and TRBJ1-6, with 8 bases that match TRBD1. V trimming: 8 bases; J trimming: 10 bases; junction bases outside the gene matches: 7. The CDR3 is made up of 13 amino acids. DNA for the CDR3: TGTGCCAGCGGGTGGACAGGGTCATCACCCCTCCACTTT. The encoded protein is CASGWTGSSPLHF.

This clonotype was detected only a few times. The chain uses TRBV6-5 and TRBJ2-1; D unclear. V dropped 6 bases and J dropped 10 bases, with 13 bases sitting between them. The CDR3 is 12 residues long. CDR1 MNHEY and CDR2 SVGAGI come from the germline V gene. The CDR3 DNA is TGTGCCAGCAGGTCCTTTTTGGGAGAGCAGTTCTTC. Residues: CASRSFLGEQFF.

This sequence joins TRBV5-1 and TRBJ2-3; 9 bases line up with TRBD1. Germline V gene data show CDR1 as SGHRS and CDR2 as YFSETQ. The CDR3 runs 18 residues. V dropped 0 bases and J dropped 4; count of bases not matched to a gene: 12. The CDR3 DNA sequence: TGCGCCAGCAGCTTGGCCGGGACAGGGAGAGGTTGGGCAGATACGCAGTATTTT. Protein sequence: CASSLAGTGRGWADTQYF. Looking up the rest from reference TRBV5-1 and TRBJ2-3 gives the full variable domain: KAGVTQTPRYLIKTRGQQVTLSCSPISGHRSVSWYQQTPGQGLQFLFEYFSETQRNKGNFPGRFSGRQFSNSRSEMNVSTLELGDSALYLCASSLAGTGRGWADTQYFGPGTRLTVL.

The V and J genes are TRBV10-1 and TRBJ2-7; 10 bases are a match to TRBD2. Germline V lookup: CDR1 WNHNN, CDR2 SYGVQD (reference sequence). V was clipped by 7 bases and J by 5 bases; unmatched bases: 11. This CDR3 comprises 15 residues. CDR3 bases: TGCGCCAGCAACTTCCTAGCGGGAGATTCCCACGAGCAGTACTTC. It translates to CASNFLAGDSHEQYF.

This clonotype was seen a handful of times. The CDR3 DNA follows: TGCAGTGCCCTGTACGACACTGAAGCTTTCTTT. It codes for CSALYDTEAFF. The rearrangement links TRBV20-1 to TRBJ1-1; D is uncertain. The CDR3 consists of 11 residues. The germline gives CDR1 DFQATT, CDR2 SNEGSKA (reference sequence). Trimming took 6 bases from V and 3 from J, leaving 8 bases between them.

This chain links TRBV7-2 with TRBJ2-3, with unresolved D. V dropped 0 bases and J dropped 4 bases, with 8 bases sitting between them. CDR1 and CDR2 (germline): SGHTA, FQGNSA. The CDR3 loop spans 14 amino acids. The CDR3 protein is CASSLAASADTQYF. CDR3 nucleotides: TGTGCCAGCAGCTTAGCGGCGTCGGCAGATACGCAGTATTTT.

This rearrangement joins TRBV4-2 to TRBJ2-5; 11 nucleotides agree with TRBD2. CDR1 LGHNA and CDR2 YNFKEQ come from the germline V gene. V was pared by 0 bases and J by 6 bases, with 9 bases of the junction left unmatched. CDR3 length: 17 residues. In nucleotides, the CDR3 is TGTGCCAGCAGCCAAGATCTTACTAGCGGGGGCCGGCAGACCCAGTACTTC. Protein product: CASSQDLTSGGRQTQYF.

This clonotype was detected a few times. The rearrangement uses TRBV5-6 and TRBJ2-4; D call uncertain. Deletions cut 1 base from V and 2 bases from J, with 13 bases between. CDR3 length equals 16 residues. In germline, CDR1 is SGHDT, CDR2 YYEEEE. As DNA, the CDR3 is TGTGCCAGCAGCTTGCGAGACGGCCCCCCCAAAAACATTCAGTACTTC. Its translation is CASSLRDGPPKNIQYF. Based on the CDR3 plus reference TRBV5-6 and TRBJ2-4, the full variable domain is DAGVTQSPTHLIKTRGQQVTLRCSPKSGHDTVSWYQQALGQGPQFIFQYYEEEERQRGNFPDRFSGHQFPNYSSELNVNALLLGDSALYLCASSLRDGPPKNIQYFGAGTRLSVL.

The rearrangement uses TRBV29-1 and TRBJ2-3, with TRBD2 matching over 9 bases. This CDR3 has 16 residues. The junction had 13 bases not matched to a gene; V was cut back by 4 bases and J by 5 bases. Germline V lookup: CDR1 SQVTM, CDR2 ANQGSEA. The CDR3 sequence is CSVAGAPGLARDTQYF. For the CDR3, the DNA is TGCAGCGTTGCAGGCGCACCGGGACTAGCTAGAGATACGCAGTATTTT.

This clonotype has a count of ten or more. V gene TRBV29-1 combines with J gene TRBJ2-1; D perhaps matches TRBD1 (7 bases). The length of the CDR3 is 10 residues. The germline V gene encodes CDR1 SQVTM and CDR2 ANQGSEA. The DNA of the CDR3 is TGCACCGCAGGGGGGAATGAGCAGTTCTTC. Amino acid sequence: CTAGGNEQFF.

The chain is built from TRBV3-1 and TRBJ1-2; possibly TRBD1 for D (5 bases). Germline V gene sequence: CDR1 LGHDT, CDR2 YNNKEL (reference sequence). V lost 0 bases and J lost 4, with 18 bases in between. The CDR3 sequence is 17 residues long. The CDR3 bases are TGTGCCAGCAGCCAAGATCTTGGGGTCCGGGACTCCTATGGCTACACCTTC. Its translation: CASSQDLGVRDSYGYTF.

V usage is TRBV7-8 and J usage is TRBJ2-1; TRBD1 is a possible D gene (6 bases). CDR3 length equals 15 residues. The V gene lost 1 base and the J gene lost 7 bases, with 14 bases spanning the gap. Looked up from germline, CDR1 is SGHVS and CDR2 is FQNEAQ. Written as DNA, the CDR3 is TGTGCCAGCAGCTTAGTTCTGCAGGGGAAGAATGAGCAGTTCTTC. Protein sequence: CASSLVLQGKNEQFF.

About this clonotype itself: One end of the junction is discordant with germline, which a read error may explain. V gene TRBV6-1 combines with J gene TRBJ2-1, with D maybe TRBD1 (6 bases). The CDR3 is made up of 15 amino acids. Germline V gene data show CDR1 as MNHNS and CDR2 as SASEGT. CDR3 nucleotides: TGTTCCAGCAGTGGGGGAGACAGGTCCTACAATGAGCAGTTCTTC. As protein: CSSSGGDRSYNEQFF.

This clonotype came up many times. V is TRBV5-5 and J is TRBJ1-2, with TRBD1 matching 7 bases. The CDR3 has 13 amino acids. Germline V gene sequence: CDR1 SGHKS, CDR2 YYEKEE (reference sequence). V lost 0 bases, J lost 4 bases, and 0 bases stayed unmatched. CDR3 nucleotides: TGTGCCAGCAGCTTGGAGGGGGCCTATGGCTACACCTTC. It codes for CASSLEGAYGYTF. The entire variable domain, with the rest obtained from reference TRBV5-5 and TRBJ1-2, is as follows: DAGVTQSPTHLIKTRGQQVTLRCSPISGHKSVSWYQQVLGQGPQFIFQYYEKEERGRGNFPDRFSARQFPNYSSELNVNALLLGDSALYLCASSLEGAYGYTFGSGTRLTVV.

In this sample, this clonotype turned up a few times. The chain couples TRBV20-1 to TRBJ2-7, with D possibly called TRBD1 or TRBD2 (5 bases each). The germline gives CDR1 DFQATT, CDR2 SNEGSKA (reference sequence). The CDR3 is 12 residues long. Trimming took 0 bases from V and 8 from J, leaving 11 bases between them. This CDR3 reads CSARDGTEKQYF. CDR3 sequence (DNA): TGCAGTGCTAGAGACGGGACCGAGAAGCAGTACTTC.

This clonotype appeared many times. The V gene is TRBV6-4, the J gene TRBJ1-6; weak D call: TRBD1 (5 bases). CDR1 and CDR2 from the germline V gene are MRHNA and SNTAGT. Deletions cut 5 bases from V and 5 bases from J, with 13 bases between. CDR3 length: 15 amino acids. The CDR3 sequence is CASSRSGQDNSPLHF. DNA for the CDR3: TGTGCCAGCAGTAGGTCGGGGCAGGATAATTCACCCCTCCACTTT.

This clonotype was observed a handful of times. For the CDR3, the DNA is TGTGCCAGCAGTGAATTCAGGGGAACAGATACGCAGTATTTT. This codes for CASSEFRGTDTQYF. The V and J genes are TRBV25-1 and TRBJ2-3; possibly TRBD1 for D (6 bases). Germline V lookup: CDR1 MGHDK, CDR2 SYGVNS. With 1 base removed from V and 3 bases from J, the gap between germline ends came to 8 bases. The CDR3 is 14 amino acids.

This clonotype has a handful of counts. This chain joins TRBV7-2 and TRBJ2-5; no clear D. CDR3 length equals 14 residues. Trimming took 2 bases from V and 4 from J, leaving 11 bases between them. The germline CDR1 and CDR2 sequences are SGHTA and FQGNSA. The CDR3, as DNA: TGTGCCAGCAGCTTAAGAGGAGTCCTAGAGACCCAGTACTTC. Its protein product is CASSLRGVLETQYF.

The chain recombines TRBV4-1 with TRBJ2-5; the match to TRBD1 covers 9 bases. The germline gives CDR1 MGHRA, CDR2 YSYEKL. There are 15 residues in the CDR3. After removal of 1 base from V and 2 bases from J, the junction contained 2 bases not matched to a gene. The CDR3 spells CASSQAGTGQETQYF. The CDR3 DNA reads TGCGCCAGCAGCCAAGCCGGGACAGGGCAAGAGACCCAGTACTTC.

The gene calls are TRBV24-1 and TRBJ2-1, with D perhaps matching TRBD1 (6 bases). The CDR3 runs to 16 residues. V lost 6 bases and J 2 bases, leaving 16 bases between the germline ends. Germline values: CDR1 KGHDR, CDR2 SFDVKD. CDR3 sequence reads: CATSPSTGLAYNEQFF. The CDR3 DNA is TGTGCCACCAGTCCGTCGACAGGATTGGCCTACAATGAGCAGTTCTTC.

This clonotype has just a few counts. The J gene is TRBJ2-5, the V gene TRBV20-1; 7 bases line up with TRBD1. V trimming: 1 base; J trimming: 5 bases; junction bases outside the gene matches: 10. The germline V gene has CDR1 DFQATT and CDR2 SNEGSKA (reference sequence). The CDR3 totals 15 residues. The CDR3 DNA sequence: TGCAGTGCTAGAGCCGCGACAGGGCTGGGGGAGACCCAGTACTTC. Translation gives CSARAATGLGETQYF.

The V and J genes are TRBV11-2 and TRBJ1-2, with 10 bases identical to TRBD1. V shed 8 bases and J 4 bases; nucleotides not matched to a gene: 7. This CDR3 has 14 residues. Germline CDR1 reads SGHAT; CDR2 reads FQNNGV. The CDR3 nucleotides read TGTGCCAGCGGGGGGACAGGGGTTGGCTATGGCTACACCTTC. Protein: CASGGTGVGYGYTF.

This clonotype was seen a handful of times. This chain uses TRBV9 with TRBJ1-2; 7 nucleotides align to TRBD1. Germline V gene sequence: CDR1 SGDLS, CDR2 YYNGEE. The CDR3 totals 13 residues. Trimming removed 3 bases from V and 5 bases from J; junction bases left unmatched: 4. The CDR3 here is CASSAGQHYGYTF. CDR3 nucleotides: TGTGCCAGCAGCGCGGGACAGCATTATGGCTACACCTTC.

This clonotype was seen a few times. The germline gene is not matched at one end of the junction; a read error may be the cause. This sequence joins TRBV11-2 and TRBJ2-1; 11 bases are shared with TRBD2. In germline, CDR1 is SGHAT, CDR2 FQNNGV. The CDR3 length is 13 residues. The CDR3 is CASSTGTSGSGVF. As DNA, the CDR3 is TGTGCCAGCAGCACCGGGACTAGCGGCAGCGGGGTCTTC. Full variable domain (rest looked up from reference TRBV11-2 and TRBJ2-1): EAGVAQSPRYKIIEKRQSVAFWCNPISGHATLYWYQQILGQGPKLLIQFQNNGVVDDSQLPKDRFSAERLKGVDSTLKIQPAKLEDSAVYLCASSTGTSGSGVFGPGTRLTVL.